A single sample is the source of the 13 T cell receptor beta chains below, sequenced in a study of blood T cell repertoires in COVID-19. TCRdb's copy holds only in-frame clones and misses some; the assay was immunoSEQ multiplex PCR. This table holds about 400,000 clones, about 88% found once. Sequenced: peripheral blood. The receptors here all came from a human donor in a cohort sampled during active COVID-19.

The rearrangement uses TRBV3-1 (or the pseudogene TRBV3-2) and TRBJ2-5; the D gene is possibly TRBD1 (6 bases). The CDR3 consists of 16 residues. Trimming took 0 bases from V and 1 from J, leaving 12 bases between them. Germline values: CDR1 LGHDT, CDR2 YNNKEL (reference sequence). Written as DNA, the CDR3 is TGTGCCAGCAGCCAAGAGCGACAGGCGCTCCAAGAGACCCAGTACTTC. Residues: CASSQERQALQETQYF.

The chain joins TRBV7-9 to TRBJ1-4; D remains ambiguous. The CDR3 has 14 amino acids. CDR1 and CDR2 (germline): SEHNR, FQNEAQ (reference sequence). V shed 5 bases and J shed 4 bases, with 11 bases lying between them. This chain's CDR3 is CASSPPTFNEKLFF. The CDR3 coding sequence is TGTGCCAGCAGCCCCCCGACTTTTAATGAAAAACTGTTTTTT.

V and J are TRBV5-4 and TRBJ2-2; 7 bases align to TRBD1. The CDR3 runs to 15 residues. The germline V gene has CDR1 SGHNT and CDR2 YYREEE (reference sequence). After removal of 4 bases from V and 3 bases from J, the junction contained 6 bases not matched to a gene. CDR3 DNA: TGTGCCAGCAGCGTCTACAGGGGAGACACCGGGGAGCTGTTTTTT. Translated: CASSVYRGDTGELFF. Based on the CDR3 plus reference TRBV5-4 and TRBJ2-2, the full variable domain is ETGVTQSPTHLIKTRGQQVTLRCSSQSGHNTVSWYQQALGQGPQFIFQYYREEENGRGNFPPRFSGLQFPNYSSELNVNALELDDSALYLCASSVYRGDTGELFFGEGSRLTVL.

J is TRBJ1-4 and V is TRBV28; 10 nucleotides align to TRBD1. V lost 7 bases, J lost 7 bases, and 9 bases stayed unmatched. The CDR3 has 15 residues. CDR1 MDHEN and CDR2 SYDVKM come from the germline V gene. CDR3: CASTPFDRGREKLFF. The CDR3 nucleotides read TGTGCCAGCACCCCATTTGACAGGGGGCGTGAAAAACTGTTTTTT.

This chain joins TRBV19 and TRBJ2-1; 7 bases fit TRBD1. V was pared by 3 bases and J by 0 bases, with 8 bases of the junction left unmatched. This CDR3 contains 17 residues. The germline gives CDR1 LNHDA, CDR2 SQIVND (reference sequence). CDR3 protein: CASSIKDRSSSYNEQFF. Written as DNA, the CDR3 is TGTGCCAGTAGTATCAAGGACAGGAGCAGCTCCTACAATGAGCAGTTCTTC.

The chain combines TRBV4-1 with TRBJ2-1, with D perhaps matching TRBD2 (5 bases). Germline V gives CDR1 MGHRA, CDR2 YSYEKL. There are 18 residues in the CDR3. Trimming took 3 bases from V and 4 from J, leaving 22 bases between them. DNA for the CDR3: TGCGCCAGCAGCCAGGACCATTTGCGGGCCTTCCGATACAATGAGCAGTTCTTC. Encoded protein: CASSQDHLRAFRYNEQFF.

V gene TRBV7-2 combines with J gene TRBJ2-5, with D tentatively TRBD2 (6 bases). Trimming removed 5 bases from V and 3 bases from J, with 10 bases in between. This CDR3 is built from 13 residues. Looked up from germline, CDR1 is SGHTA and CDR2 is FQGNSA. The CDR3 sequence: CASSPRTKETQYF. The CDR3 DNA reads as TGTGCCAGCAGCCCCCGGACTAAAGAGACCCAGTACTTC. Full variable domain (missing parts from reference TRBV7-2 and TRBJ2-5): GAGVSQSPSNKVTEKGKDVELRCDPISGHTALYWYRQSLGQGLEFLIYFQGNSAPDKSGLPSDRFSAERTGGSVSTLTIQRTQQEDSAVYLCASSPRTKETQYFGPGTRLLVL.

The CDR3 DNA sequence: TGTGCCTCGCAGCTAGACAGGGATCTCCACGAGCAGTACTTC. Its translation: CASQLDRDLHEQYF. The V gene is TRBV28, the J gene TRBJ2-7, with 7 bases that match TRBD1. J was trimmed by 5 bases and V by 11 bases; bases with no gene match: 15. CDR1 and CDR2 (germline): MDHEN, SYDVKM. CDR3 length: 14 amino acids.

V gene TRBV19 combines with J gene TRBJ2-5; 12 bases match TRBD2. V was pared by 5 bases and J by 3 bases, with 13 bases of the junction left unmatched. The CDR3 is 18 amino acids. Germline loops: CDR1 LNHDA, CDR2 SQIVND (reference sequence). The CDR3 bases are TGTGCCAGTAGTCTTACACTAGCGGGAGGAGTAGTTGAAGAGACCCAGTACTTC. This sequence encodes CASSLTLAGGVVEETQYF.

V usage is TRBV19 and J usage is TRBJ2-7, with TRBD1 matching over 8 bases. Germline V lookup: CDR1 LNHDA, CDR2 SQIVND (reference sequence). V shed 7 bases and J 4 bases; nucleotides not matched to a gene: 9. The CDR3 totals 14 residues. CDR3 DNA: TGTGCCAGTACGCAAGGACAGGGCCCTTACGAGCAGTACTTC. Translating it yields CASTQGQGPYEQYF.

The chain uses TRBV19 and TRBJ2-7; 9 bases fit TRBD2. V trimming: 6 bases; J trimming: 4 bases; junction bases outside the gene matches: 7. Per germline, CDR1 LNHDA and CDR2 SQIVND (reference sequence). This CDR3 has 14 amino acids. The CDR3 bases are TGTGCCAGTAGGGATAGCGGGAGTAAGTACGAGCAGTACTTC. This translates into CASRDSGSKYEQYF.

The chain links TRBV5-1 to TRBJ2-7, with TRBD2 matching 8 bases. Germline V CDR1 and CDR2: SGHRS, YFSETQ. V shed 4 bases, J shed 10 bases, and the junction held 16 bases outside the gene matches. The CDR3 runs 15 residues. The CDR3 DNA follows: TGCGCCAGCAGCCCCTATGGACTAGCCGGGGAGTTCCAGTACTTC. It specifies CASSPYGLAGEFQYF.

V is TRBV11-2 and J is TRBJ2-7; 13 bases align to TRBD2. The CDR3 is 16 residues long. From germline, CDR1 is SGHAT and CDR2 FQNNGV. The V and J ends lost 2 bases and 3 bases, in that order; junction bases with no gene match: 4. The CDR3 DNA reads TGTGCCAGCAGCTTATCGGGACTAGCGGGAATCTACGAGCAGTACTTC. Amino acid sequence: CASSLSGLAGIYEQYF.